This T cell receptor (beta chain) came from a study of T cell repertoires in cytomegalovirus infection. With regard to this clonotype: The antigen remains unidentified.

TCRdb re-called the reads with MiXCR, one entry per CDR3 protein. This sample has 110,000 to 150,000 distinct CDR3 sequences, with roughly 6% found just once. Germline-derived CDR1 and CDR2 are DFQATT and SNEGSKA (reference sequence). The CDR3 runs to 14 residues. Trimming shortened V by 1 base and J by 8 bases, and 15 bases separated the two germline ends. The study's findings and limits: CMV-specific HLA-C-restricted TCR beta clonotypes dominated the ex vivo response.

This TCR came from a human donor in good health (CMV status not recorded). Some clones in this sample may be carry-over from other donors' samples. Material: PBMCs. The rearrangement joins TRBV20-1 to TRBJ2-1, with no clear D. The CDR3 region has the DNA TGCAGTGCTAGAGCCCACTACCCCGTGGATGAGCAGTTCTTC. It translates to CSARAHYPVDEQFF.